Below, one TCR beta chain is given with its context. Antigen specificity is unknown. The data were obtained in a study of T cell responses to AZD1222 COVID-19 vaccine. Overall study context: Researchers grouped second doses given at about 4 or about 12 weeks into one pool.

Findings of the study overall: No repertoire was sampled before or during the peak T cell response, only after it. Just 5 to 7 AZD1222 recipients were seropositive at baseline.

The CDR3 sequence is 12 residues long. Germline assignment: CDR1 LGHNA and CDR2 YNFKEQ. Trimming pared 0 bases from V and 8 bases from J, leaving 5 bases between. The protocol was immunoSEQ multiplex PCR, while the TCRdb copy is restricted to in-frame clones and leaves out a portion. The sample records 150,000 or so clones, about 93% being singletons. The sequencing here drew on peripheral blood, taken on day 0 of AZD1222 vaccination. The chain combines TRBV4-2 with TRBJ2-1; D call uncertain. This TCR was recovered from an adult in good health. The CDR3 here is CASSQEIYEQFF. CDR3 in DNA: TGTGCCAGCAGCCAAGAGATTTATGAGCAGTTCTTC.